This T cell receptor (beta chain) was retrieved from a study of cytomegalovirus exposure and HLA in healthy donors. Study findings and constraints: There were several of the most significant clusters that appeared linked to common viral pathogens in a later analysis.

Though nominally healthy at sampling, donors likely had unrecorded immune exposures. PCR involved 60 Vbeta and 13 Jbeta primers. Repertoires were generated with immunoSEQ multiplex PCR, while TCRdb's copy carries only in-frame clones and drops some. The sample contains some 160,000 clones, 77% of which appear only once. This clone was counted a few times. Its antigen is undetermined. The sample was PBMCs. The sequence was obtained from a woman in her 30s in good health and CMV-seronegative.

The CDR3 sequence: CAWALAGGTYNEQFF. DNA for the CDR3: TGTGCCTGGGCCCTGGCGGGCGGGACCTACAATGAGCAGTTCTTC. This chain joins TRBV30 and TRBJ2-1; the D gene is possibly TRBD2 (6 bases). The CDR3 sequence is 15 residues long. V lost 5 bases and J lost 2, with 16 bases in between. Germline V gives CDR1 GTSNPN, CDR2 SVGIG (reference sequence).